A single sample is the source of the 19 T cell receptor beta chains below, sequenced in a study of cytomegalovirus exposure and HLA in healthy donors. Use of 60 Vbeta and 13 Jbeta primers characterized the PCR. Assay: immunoSEQ multiplex PCR; the TCRdb copy retains only in-frame clones and omits some. This listing includes approximately 46,000 clones. Material: PBMCs. The source of these receptors is a male donor in good health and CMV-seronegative.

The rearrangement joins TRBV4-1 to TRBJ2-1; no firm D call. V was clipped by 3 bases and J by 0 bases, with 18 bases between them. The CDR3 length is 18 residues. CDR1 and CDR2 (germline): MGHRA, YSYEKL. CDR3 in DNA: TGCGCCAGCAGCCACAAAATGTACGACTTAAGCTCCTACAATGAGCAGTTCTTC. Amino acid sequence: CASSHKMYDLSSYNEQFF.

J is TRBJ2-1 and V is TRBV27; a weak D match, TRBD2 (7 bases). With 6 bases removed from V and 8 bases from J, the gap between germline ends came to 29 bases. The CDR3 is made up of 18 amino acids. In germline, CDR1 is MNHEY, CDR2 SMNVEV (reference sequence). The CDR3: CASRPDRNREGWSDEQFF. In DNA form, the CDR3 reads TGTGCCAGCAGACCGGACAGAAACAGGGAGGGTTGGTCGGATGAGCAGTTCTTC.

The genes are TRBV5-1 and TRBJ1-4, with D uncertain. V was cut by 0 bases and J by 8 bases, with 14 bases left in between. This CDR3 is built from 15 residues. Germline loops: CDR1 SGHRS, CDR2 YFSETQ. CDR3 amino acids: CASSLAGRAEEKLFF. The CDR3 coding sequence is TGCGCCAGCAGCTTGGCCGGGAGGGCTGAGGAAAAACTGTTTTTT.

J is TRBJ1-2 and V is TRBV7-2; D gene uncertain. There are 13 residues in the CDR3. Germline loops: CDR1 SGHTA, CDR2 FQGNSA. The V and J ends lost 4 bases and 8 bases respectively, with 14 bases between them. The CDR3 reads CASSSRRDRGYTF. Written as DNA, the CDR3 is TGTGCCAGCAGCTCCCGGCGGGATAGGGGCTACACCTTC.

The chain is built from TRBV23-1 and TRBJ1-5, with a possible D match to TRBD1 (6 bases). TRBV23-1 is an ORF for which the function is uncertain. V lost 4 bases to trimming and J lost 5 bases, with 12 bases between them. The CDR3 is 14 residues long. The CDR3 region is CASSRWDIYQPQHF. CDR3 DNA sequence: TGCGCCAGCAGTCGGTGGGACATTTATCAGCCCCAGCATTTT.

The chain uses TRBV7-2 and TRBJ2-6, with D possibly being TRBD2 (5 bases). V was shortened by 6 bases and J by 0 bases, with 9 bases between the two germline ends. The CDR3 extends over 15 amino acids. Germline loops: CDR1 SGHTA, CDR2 FQGNSA. CDR3 sequence (DNA): TGTGCCAGCAGGGGAGACTACTCTGGGGCCAACGTCCTGACTTTC. Translating gives CASRGDYSGANVLTF.

The chain carries TRBV14 and TRBJ2-7; TRBD2 might be the D (6 bases). CDR1 is SGHDN, CDR2 FVKESK, per germline. The CDR3 sequence is 14 residues long. Trimming took 4 bases from V and 3 from J, leaving 13 bases between them. The CDR3 DNA sequence: TGTGCCAGCAGCCGGGCGGGGCTCGTCTACGAGCAGTACTTC. Amino acids: CASSRAGLVYEQYF. Complete variable domain (other parts from reference TRBV14 and TRBJ2-7): EAGVTQFPSHSVIEKGQTVTLRCDPISGHDNLYWYRRVMGKEIKFLLHFVKESKQDESGMPNNRFLAERTGGTYSTLKVQPAELEDSGVYFCASSRAGLVYEQYFGPGTRLTVT.

The chain is built from TRBV14 and TRBJ1-1, with D possibly being TRBD1 (6 bases). Germline V lookup: CDR1 SGHDN, CDR2 FVKESK. The CDR3 is 14 residues long. V lost 5 bases and J lost 5, with 15 bases in between. The CDR3 is CASSLQGRVTEAFF. CDR3 nucleotides: TGTGCCAGCAGCTTACAGGGTAGGGTTACTGAAGCTTTCTTT.

This chain joins TRBV7-3 and TRBJ1-2, with unresolved D. This CDR3 is built from 13 residues. In germline, CDR1 is SGHTA, CDR2 FQGTGA. Trimming pared 3 bases from V and 6 bases from J, leaving 11 bases between. The CDR3 here is CASSFGNLDGYTF. CDR3 bases: TGTGCCAGCAGCTTTGGCAATCTCGATGGCTACACCTTC.

The rearrangement uses TRBV7-9 and TRBJ2-7, with D maybe TRBD1 (5 bases). V was shortened by 4 bases and J by 1 base, with 8 bases between the two germline ends. This CDR3 has 13 amino acids. The germline V gene has CDR1 SEHNR and CDR2 FQNEAQ (reference sequence). As DNA, the CDR3 is TGTGCCAGCAGCTCGACAGATTCCTACGAGCAGTACTTC. Protein product: CASSSTDSYEQYF.

The V gene is TRBV5-1, the J gene TRBJ2-3; D is perhaps TRBD1 (5 bases). This CDR3 has 15 amino acids. Trimming shortened V by 4 bases and J by 2 bases, and 14 bases separated the two germline ends. Germline CDR1 is SGHRS and CDR2 is YFSETQ. The CDR3 DNA reads as TGCGCCAGCAGCGCTGACTTAGGGGCCACAGATACGCAGTATTTT. Translating it yields CASSADLGATDTQYF.

The chain links TRBV5-1 to TRBJ1-5; 10 bases align to TRBD1. The CDR3 length is 15 residues. Trimming took 3 bases from V and 6 from J; bases not matched to a gene: 6. The germline gives CDR1 SGHRS, CDR2 YFSETQ. DNA of the CDR3: TGCGCCAGCAGCTCCGGGACAGGGGTGTCTCAGCCCCAGCATTTT. Translated, it gives CASSSGTGVSQPQHF.

The J gene is TRBJ2-7, the V gene TRBV30; D ambiguous. The CDR3 length is 14 residues. Trimming removed 4 bases at V and 0 bases at J, with 13 bases between. CDR1 GTSNPN and CDR2 SVGIG come from the germline V gene (reference sequence). DNA of the CDR3: TGTGCCTGGAATGAGGCCTTGAGCTCCTACGAGCAGTACTTC. The encoded protein is CAWNEALSSYEQYF. The full variable domain, with the rest looked up from reference TRBV30 and TRBJ2-7, is SQTIHQWPATLVQPVGSPLSLECTVEGTSNPNLYWYRQAAGRGLQLLFYSVGIGQISSEVPQNLSASRPQDRQFILSSKKLLLSDSGFYLCAWNEALSSYEQYFGPGTRLTVT.

CDR3 in DNA: TGTGCCAGCTCACCCGGGACAGGCAATCAGCCCCAGCATTTT. This gives the protein CASSPGTGNQPQHF. This rearrangement joins TRBV18 to TRBJ1-5; 7 bases line up with TRBD1. Germline CDR1 is KGHSH and CDR2 is LQKENI. V trimming: 3 bases; J trimming: 2 bases; junction bases outside the gene matches: 1. There are 14 residues in the CDR3.

The chain recombines TRBV6-1 with TRBJ1-5; 9 nucleotides align to TRBD1. V lost 4 bases and J lost 2; bases outside the gene matches: 9. Germline loops: CDR1 MNHNS, CDR2 SASEGT. This CDR3 contains 17 residues. CDR3: CASSARTGVYGNQPQHF. For the CDR3, the DNA is TGTGCCAGCAGTGCCAGGACAGGGGTATATGGCAATCAGCCCCAGCATTTT.

V usage is TRBV4-2 and J usage is TRBJ2-3; 13 nucleotides match TRBD2. Trimming cost V 1 base and J 4 bases; bases outside gene matches: 5. CDR3 size: 17 residues. Germline CDR1 LGHNA, CDR2 YNFKEQ. The CDR3 here is CASSQGTSGSGADTQYF. CDR3 DNA sequence: TGTGCCAGCAGCCAAGGGACTAGCGGGAGCGGGGCAGATACGCAGTATTTT.

The genes are TRBV4-1 and TRBJ2-7, with D possibly TRBD2 on 6 matching bases. The V end lost 3 bases, the J end lost 1 base, and 13 bases lay between the germline ends. From germline, CDR1 is MGHRA and CDR2 YSYEKL. This CDR3 contains 15 residues. The CDR3, as DNA: TGCGCCAGCAGCCAGGTTCAACTAGCTTCCTACGAGCAGTACTTC. Translation gives CASSQVQLASYEQYF.

The rearrangement joins TRBV27 to TRBJ1-2; TRBD1 aligns across 9 bases. The junction had 18 bases not matched to a gene; V was cut back by 6 bases and J by 1 base. The CDR3 extends over 19 amino acids. Germline loops: CDR1 MNHEY, CDR2 SMNVEV (reference sequence). The chain's CDR3 is CASRPGTRDRVGGNYGYTF. In DNA form, the CDR3 reads TGTGCCAGCAGACCTGGCACCCGGGACAGGGTAGGGGGTAACTATGGCTACACCTTC.

The chain combines TRBV2 with TRBJ1-5; 9 bases align to TRBD1. V shed 4 bases, J shed 1 base, and the junction held 2 bases outside the gene matches. CDR3 length: 15 amino acids. CDR1 is SNHLY, CDR2 FYNNEI, per germline. CDR3 region: CASSVDRGSNQPQHF. In nucleotides, the CDR3 is TGTGCCAGCAGTGTGGACAGGGGCAGCAATCAGCCCCAGCATTTT.